The present entry profiles one T cell receptor beta chain with its context. Its antigen is unknown. Germline trimming cut 7 bases from V and 4 bases from J; bases unmatched to any gene: 3. The germline CDR1 and CDR2 sequences are ENHRY and SYGVKD. This CDR3 spans 13 amino acids. The source of the sample is a study of beta chain features in type 1 diabetes. The study, taken as a whole, reports: For Type 1 diabetes patients, all four CD4+ subsets carried TCRB CDR3s that were moderately but significantly shorter.

Sequencing targeted expressed TCRB transcripts, as all isolated RNA had been reverse transcribed. Sequencing was performed with immunoSEQ multiplex PCR; in TCRdb, only in-frame clones are kept and a portion is missing. The sample holds approximately 16,000 clones, under 80% seen once. This chain uses TRBV10-3 with TRBJ2-7, with 11 bases that match TRBD1. This receptor was taken from a young man with type 1 diabetes. The sample comprised stem cell memory CD4+ T cells from blood. The CDR3, as DNA: TGTGCCATCATGGGGACAGGGGGGTACGAGCAGTACTTC. It is translated as CAIMGTGGYEQYF.